The 26 T cell receptor beta chains in this list originate from one sample, sequenced in a study of neurological immune-mediated disorders. MiXCR was run by TCRdb on the 5' RACE reads, yielding one entry per CDR3 protein. This sample has 55,000 to 65,000 distinct CDR3 sequences, with 3% to 4% found just once. Sequencing was performed on PBMCs. These receptors all come from a woman aged 25 to 39 with multiple sclerosis.

This clonotype turned up a few times. V is TRBV20-1 and J is TRBJ1-1; D might be TRBD1 (5 bases). Between the trimmed V and J ends, which lost 0 bases and 1 base, there was a span of 12 bases. The CDR3 extends over 15 amino acids. CDR1 and CDR2 from the germline V gene are DFQATT and SNEGSKA (reference sequence). The chain's CDR3 is CSARELGEWNTEAFF. The DNA for the CDR3 is TGCAGTGCTAGAGAGCTAGGGGAGTGGAACACTGAAGCTTTCTTT.

This clonotype occurred many times. The V call is TRBV12-3 or TRBV12-4, the J call TRBJ2-1; D is perhaps TRBD2 (6 bases). V lost 2 bases and J 8 bases, leaving 7 bases between the germline ends. The CDR3 consists of 12 residues. CDR3 nucleotide sequence: TGTGCCAGCAGTTTATCGGGGGATGAGCAGTTCTTC. Its translation is CASSLSGDEQFF.

This clonotype was recorded at least ten times. CDR3 coding DNA: TGTGCCAGCAGCAATACGGACAGCGGTAATGAAAAACTGTTTTTT. Residues: CASSNTDSGNEKLFF. The J gene is TRBJ1-4, the V gene TRBV5-5, with D possibly being TRBD1 (6 bases). The V and J ends lost 4 bases and 4 bases respectively, with 14 bases between them. Germline CDR1 is SGHKS and CDR2 is YYEKEE (reference sequence). CDR3 length equals 15 residues.

This clonotype has at least ten counts. V usage is TRBV5-1 and J usage is TRBJ2-7; TRBD1 might be the D (6 bases). The CDR3 length is 14 residues. Germline V gives CDR1 SGHRS, CDR2 YFSETQ. Trimming cost V 2 bases and J 4 bases, with 13 bases left between them. The DNA for the CDR3 is TGCGCCAGCAGCTTAGGGATACAGGGATACGAGCAGTACTTC. Its protein is CASSLGIQGYEQYF.

This clonotype was detected ten times or more. The chain joins TRBV20-1 to TRBJ1-5, with 7 bases matching TRBD1. The CDR3 is 15 amino acids. Trimming at V came to 0 bases and at J to 6 bases, leaving 8 bases not matched to a gene. Germline V CDR1 and CDR2: DFQATT, SNEGSKA (reference sequence). The CDR3 is CSARDLTGMLQPQHF. CDR3 in DNA: TGCAGTGCTAGAGATTTGACAGGGATGCTTCAGCCCCAGCATTTT.

In its sample, this clonotype was seen many times. The chain couples TRBV9 to TRBJ1-1; tentatively, D is TRBD1 (6 bases). The germline V gene has CDR1 SGDLS and CDR2 YYNGEE. Trimming took off 2 bases at V and 4 bases at J, with 9 bases between the two ends. The CDR3 covers 13 residues. This CDR3 is CASSVGQLTEAFF. The CDR3 DNA follows: TGTGCCAGCAGCGTTGGACAGCTCACTGAAGCTTTCTTT.

This clonotype has a count of ten or more. V and J are TRBV7-2 and TRBJ2-7; D might be TRBD1 (5 bases). The CDR3 has 14 residues. V was cut by 1 base and J by 7 bases, with 14 bases left in between. Germline V gene lookup returns CDR1 SGHTA and CDR2 FQGNSA. The DNA for the CDR3 is TGTGCCAGCAGCTTAGTACCAATCCAGGGAGAGCAGTACTTC. This encodes CASSLVPIQGEQYF. Together with reference TRBV7-2 and TRBJ2-7, the CDR3 gives the full variable domain: GAGVSQSPSNKVTEKGKDVELRCDPISGHTALYWYRQSLGQGLEFLIYFQGNSAPDKSGLPSDRFSAERTGGSVSTLTIQRTQQEDSAVYLCASSLVPIQGEQYFGPGTRLTVT.

This clonotype was counted at least ten times. The chain carries TRBV12-3 or TRBV12-4 and TRBJ1-3; D possibly corresponds to TRBD1 (6 bases). The CDR3 extends over 14 amino acids. V lost 6 bases to trimming and J lost 3 bases, with 12 bases between them. The CDR3 spells CASRLGGGGNTIYF. The DNA for the CDR3 is TGTGCCAGCAGGCTAGGAGGGGGTGGAAACACCATATATTTT.

Ten or more counts support this clonotype. This rearrangement joins TRBV25-1 to TRBJ1-4; D is perhaps TRBD1 (6 bases). CDR3 size: 13 residues. Looked up from germline, CDR1 is MGHDK and CDR2 is SYGVNS. V lost 6 bases to trimming and J lost 1 base, with 6 bases between them. CDR3: CASRQGTNEKLFF. The CDR3 DNA is TGTGCCAGCAGACAGGGAACTAATGAAAAACTGTTTTTT. The entire variable domain, with the rest obtained from reference TRBV25-1 and TRBJ1-4, is as follows: EADIYQTPRYLVIGTGKKITLECSQTMGHDKMYWYQQDPGMELHLIHYSYGVNSTEKGDLSSESTVSRIRTEHFPLTLESARPSHTSQYLCASRQGTNEKLFFGSGTQLSVL.

This clonotype showed up many times. The chain links TRBV4-1 to TRBJ2-3, with D possibly TRBD1 on 6 matching bases. The CDR3 has 15 residues. Germline CDR1 is MGHRA and CDR2 is YSYEKL. Between the trimmed V and J ends, which lost 4 bases and 5 bases, there was a span of 16 bases. CDR3 nucleotides: TGCGCCAGCAGCCTACAGGGCAGGCGGGTAGATACGCAGTATTTT. Translation gives CASSLQGRRVDTQYF.

In its sample, this clonotype was seen many times. CDR3 nucleotide sequence: TGTGCCAGCAGCCTAGCCGGAGGTATCACAGATACGCAGTATTTT. This codes for CASSLAGGITDTQYF. The gene calls are TRBV12-3 or TRBV12-4 and TRBJ2-3; weak D call: TRBD2 (5 bases). V was trimmed by 6 bases and J by 2 bases, leaving 15 bases between them. The CDR3 length is 15 residues.

This clonotype was seen at least ten times. The chain couples TRBV7-2 to TRBJ2-7; TRBD2 matches 8 bases. After removal of 7 bases from V and 2 bases from J, the junction contained 4 bases not matched to a gene. The CDR3 contains 13 residues. Germline-derived CDR1 and CDR2 are SGHTA and FQGNSA. The CDR3 DNA reads as TGTGCCAGCACCACTAGCGGTACCTACGAGCAGTACTTC. Translation gives CASTTSGTYEQYF.

This clonotype was detected many times. This chain connects TRBV5-6 to TRBJ2-1, with D unresolved. The CDR3 covers 13 residues. Germline CDR1 reads SGHDT; CDR2 reads YYEEEE. V shed 4 bases and J shed 12 bases, with 17 bases lying between them. Here the CDR3 reads CASSPPGRLGQFF. CDR3 bases: TGTGCCAGCAGCCCCCCTGGTAGATTGGGGCAGTTCTTC.

The sample holds many counts of this clonotype. The chain links TRBV6-1 to TRBJ2-5, with TRBD2 matching over 12 bases. Germline CDR1 MNHNS, CDR2 SASEGT. The CDR3 totals 13 residues. V gave up 7 bases and J gave up 5 bases; unmatched junction bases: 2. The CDR3 loop reads CASKLAGGETQYF. The CDR3 DNA is TGTGCCAGCAAACTAGCGGGGGGTGAGACCCAGTACTTC.

The sample holds many counts of this clonotype. The chain couples TRBV29-1 to TRBJ2-1; TRBD2 matches at 9 bases. Germline V gives CDR1 SQVTM, CDR2 ANQGSEA. The CDR3 has 14 residues. The V segment lost 4 bases and the J segment 7 bases; nucleotides outside the gene matches: 8. The CDR3 loop reads CSVVGAGGRNEQFF. CDR3 bases: TGCAGCGTTGTTGGCGCGGGAGGGAGGAATGAGCAGTTCTTC.

The chain links TRBV5-1 to TRBJ2-3, with D perhaps TRBD1 (5 bases). The CDR3 runs to 16 residues. V dropped 5 bases and J dropped 3 bases, with 19 bases sitting between them. CDR1 and CDR2 from the germline V gene are SGHRS and YFSETQ. CDR3 bases: TGCGCCAGCAGTTTGTGGGGCAACCCCCGGACAGATACGCAGTATTTT. It specifies CASSLWGNPRTDTQYF.

This clonotype was seen repeatedly, ten times or more. The chain joins TRBV20-1 to TRBJ1-5; D gene unclear. This CDR3 is 18 amino acids long. V dropped 3 bases and J dropped 4 bases, with 25 bases sitting between them. Germline CDR1 reads DFQATT; CDR2 reads SNEGSKA (reference sequence). CDR3 loop: CSASERTALTPQNQPQHF. CDR3 coding DNA: TGCAGTGCTAGTGAACGGACGGCTTTAACCCCCCAAAATCAGCCCCAGCATTTT.

This clonotype was picked up many times. The chain uses TRBV10-3 and TRBJ2-3; 11 bases line up with TRBD2. V lost 6 bases, J lost 2 bases, and 1 base stayed unmatched. Germline loops: CDR1 ENHRY, CDR2 SYGVKD. The CDR3 runs to 14 residues. The CDR3: CAIRTSGVTDTQYF. The CDR3 region has the DNA TGTGCCATCAGGACTAGCGGGGTCACAGATACGCAGTATTTT.

This clonotype was seen many times. The chain is built from TRBV12-3 or TRBV12-4 and TRBJ2-2; D might be TRBD2 (6 bases). The CDR3 has 15 residues. The V end lost 7 bases, the J end lost 6 bases, and 18 bases lay between the germline ends. CDR3: CASIQSSGEPGELFF. The CDR3 nucleotides read TGTGCCAGCATTCAATCCTCGGGGGAGCCCGGGGAGCTGTTTTTT.

This clonotype was seen ten or more times. DNA for the CDR3: TGCAGTGCTAGAGGGTACTCCCGTGGGGATGAGCAGTTCTTC. Translating it yields CSARGYSRGDEQFF. V is TRBV20-1 and J is TRBJ2-1; D ambiguous. The V gene's germline CDR1 is DFQATT and CDR2 SNEGSKA (reference sequence). The CDR3 runs 14 residues. V was shortened by 1 base and J by 8 bases, with 15 bases between the two germline ends.

Comments on this clonotype: A much more abundant neighbour one base away suggests this may be a read error. In DNA form, the CDR3 reads TGTGCCATCAGTACCGGGAATGAGCAGTTCTTC. Its translation: CAISTGNEQFF. V usage is TRBV10-3 and J usage is TRBJ2-1, with D uncertain. Between the trimmed V and J ends, which lost 5 bases and 7 bases, there was a span of 6 bases. This CDR3 region has 11 residues. CDR1 and CDR2 (germline): ENHRY, SYGVKD.

This clonotype was seen repeatedly, ten times or more. The CDR3 DNA is TGCGCCAGCAGCCAAGAAGGTGGAGATACGCAGTATTTT. Amino acids: CASSQEGGDTQYF. This rearrangement joins TRBV4-1 to TRBJ2-3; D remains ambiguous. Germline V CDR1 and CDR2: MGHRA, YSYEKL. V lost 0 bases, J lost 5 bases, and 6 bases lay in between. The CDR3 runs 13 residues.

This clonotype occurred many times. The rearrangement joins TRBV28 to TRBJ2-5; possibly TRBD2 for D (6 bases). The CDR3 is 18 amino acids. The germline V gene encodes CDR1 MDHEN and CDR2 SYDVKM. Deletions cut 5 bases from V and 7 bases from J, with 29 bases between. CDR3 bases: TGTGCCAGCAGTCCCCCATCGGGAGCGCGAACCAAAACCGGGACCCAGTACTTC. As protein: CASSPPSGARTKTGTQYF.

This clonotype came up many times. V gene TRBV7-8 combines with J gene TRBJ2-2; D perhaps matches TRBD1 (6 bases). Between the trimmed V and J ends, which lost 6 bases and 5 bases, there was a span of 13 bases. From germline, CDR1 is SGHVS and CDR2 FQNEAQ. This CDR3 spans 14 amino acids. Here the CDR3 reads CASRSGTQTGELFF. CDR3 sequence (DNA): TGTGCCAGCAGGTCCGGGACACAGACCGGGGAGCTGTTTTTT.

This clonotype was seen many times. The chain links TRBV27 to TRBJ2-5, with 8 bases fitting TRBD2. After removal of 2 bases from V and 5 bases from J, the junction contained 10 bases not matched to a gene. Germline CDR1 reads MNHEY; CDR2 reads SMNVEV (reference sequence). This CDR3 comprises 16 residues. The CDR3 spells CASSLRSRGGQETQYF. The CDR3 DNA is TGTGCCAGCAGTTTAAGATCTCGGGGGGGCCAGGAGACCCAGTACTTC.

This clonotype was seen ten or more times. The chain is built from TRBV5-1 and TRBJ2-1, with 12 bases fitting TRBD2. Germline values: CDR1 SGHRS, CDR2 YFSETQ. CDR3 size: 13 residues. The V gene end was trimmed by 4 bases and the J gene end by 8 bases; junction bases not matched to a gene: 1. The CDR3 coding sequence is TGCGCCAGCAGCCGACTAGCGGGGGATGAGCAGTTCTTC. Protein product: CASSRLAGDEQFF.